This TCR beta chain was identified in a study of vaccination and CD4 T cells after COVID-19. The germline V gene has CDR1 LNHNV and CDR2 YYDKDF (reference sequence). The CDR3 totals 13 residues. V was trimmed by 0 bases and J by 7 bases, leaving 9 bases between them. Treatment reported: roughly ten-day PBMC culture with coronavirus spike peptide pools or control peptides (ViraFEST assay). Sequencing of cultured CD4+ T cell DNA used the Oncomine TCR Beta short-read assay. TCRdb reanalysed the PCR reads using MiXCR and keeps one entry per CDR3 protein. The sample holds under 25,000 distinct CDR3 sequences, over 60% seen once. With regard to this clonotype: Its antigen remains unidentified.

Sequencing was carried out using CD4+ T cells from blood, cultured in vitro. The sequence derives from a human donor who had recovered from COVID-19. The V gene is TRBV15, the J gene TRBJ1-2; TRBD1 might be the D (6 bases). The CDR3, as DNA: TGTGCCACCAGCAGAGATTGGACAGCTGGCTACACCTTC. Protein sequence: CATSRDWTAGYTF.